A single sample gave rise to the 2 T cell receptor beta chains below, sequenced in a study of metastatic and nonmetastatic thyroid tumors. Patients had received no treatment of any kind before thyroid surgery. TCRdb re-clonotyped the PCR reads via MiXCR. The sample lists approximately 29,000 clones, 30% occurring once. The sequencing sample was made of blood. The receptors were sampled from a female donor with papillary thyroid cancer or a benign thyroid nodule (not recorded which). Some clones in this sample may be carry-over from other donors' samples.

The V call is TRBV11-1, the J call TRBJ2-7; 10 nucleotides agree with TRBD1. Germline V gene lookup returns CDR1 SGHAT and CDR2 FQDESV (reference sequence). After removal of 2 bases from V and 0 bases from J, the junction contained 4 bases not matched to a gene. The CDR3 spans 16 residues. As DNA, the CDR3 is TGTGCCAGCAGCTTACCCCGGACAGGGGGCTCCTACGAGCAGTACTTC. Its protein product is CASSLPRTGGSYEQYF.

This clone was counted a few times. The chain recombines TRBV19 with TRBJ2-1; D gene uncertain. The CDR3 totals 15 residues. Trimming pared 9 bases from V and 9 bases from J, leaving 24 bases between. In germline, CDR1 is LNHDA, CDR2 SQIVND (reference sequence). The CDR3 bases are TGTGCCAGCAGACTTCCTGGGCGGCCTAACGGTGAGCAGTTCTTC. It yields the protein CASRLPGRPNGEQFF.